The source of this TCR beta chain is a study of graft-versus-host responses after intestinal transplantation. Turning to the study itself: Transplant recipients had multivisceral, liver-intestinal, or isolated intestinal grafts. Uniformly, recipients were administered anti-thymocyte globulin induction with subsequent tacrolimus and steroids for around 3 years.

Overall study findings and caveats: The recipient marrow held GvH clones, and some of them showed up first in ileum or blood. GvH clone levels peaked in circulation, and this peak was associated with early post-transplant HvG declines.

Germline V gene lookup returns CDR1 SGHRS and CDR2 YFSETQ. The CDR3 has 15 residues. V gave up 4 bases and J gave up 5 bases; unmatched junction bases: 7. The assay was immunoSEQ multiplex PCR, and TCRdb's table has in-frame clones only and misses some. Here the sample spans tens of thousands of clones, about 91% being singletons. With respect to this clone: Its specificity is not known.

The TCR comes from a human donor who received an intestinal transplant. The chain combines TRBV5-1 with TRBJ1-5; TRBD1 matches at 9 bases. The specimen was unstimulated CD8+ T cells sorted from spleen or lymph node cells, collected before intestinal transplant. CDR3 coding DNA: TGCGCCAGCAGCGAGGGGACAGGGTTGGATCAGCCCCAGCATTTT. Amino acid sequence: CASSEGTGLDQPQHF.